The 21 T cell receptor beta chains below all came from one sample that was sequenced in a study of cytomegalovirus exposure and HLA in healthy donors. Primers included in the PCR were 60 Vbeta and 13 Jbeta primers. Sequencing was performed with immunoSEQ multiplex PCR; in TCRdb, only in-frame clones are kept and a portion is missing. The repertoire holds about 210,000 clones, around 78% seen once, with 11% to 15% in the top ten. Sequencing was carried out using PBMCs. All receptors derive from a woman aged 25 to 39 in good health and CMV-seropositive.

The rearrangement joins TRBV30 to TRBJ2-1, with 11 bases that match TRBD2. V shed 0 bases, J shed 8 bases, and the junction held 6 bases outside the gene matches. CDR3 length equals 15 residues. Germline V CDR1 and CDR2: GTSNPN, SVGIG (reference sequence). The CDR3 DNA follows: TGTGCCTGGAGTGTACTCGGGACTAGCGGCGATGAGCAGTTCTTC. Protein sequence: CAWSVLGTSGDEQFF.

This clone has a handful of counts. This chain connects TRBV12-2 to TRBJ2-7; the tabulated D call, TRBD1, remains unverified against the DNA. TRBV12-2 represents a pseudogene. This CDR3 has 15 amino acids. CDR3 amino acids: CASRSQLNRAGEQYF. In DNA form, the CDR3 reads TGTGCAAGTCGCTCCCAGTTAAACAGGGCGGGCGAGCAGTACTTC.

The chain combines TRBV6-6 with TRBJ2-7, with TRBD2 as a possible D gene (6 bases). The germline CDR1 and CDR2 sequences are MNHNY and SVGAGI (reference sequence). The germline V and J ends were trimmed by 6 bases and 3 bases, with 18 bases remaining between them. The CDR3 runs to 15 residues. Here the CDR3 DNA reads TGTGCCAGCAGCCCCCTAGCGTCCAGAGTCTACGAGCAGTACTTC. Translated, it gives CASSPLASRVYEQYF.

The chain employs TRBV2 and TRBJ1-2; 8 bases fit TRBD1. V lost 8 bases, J lost 6 bases, and 8 bases stayed unmatched. CDR1 and CDR2 from the germline V gene are SNHLY and FYNNEI. The length of the CDR3 is 13 residues. The CDR3 reads CASCFGQGDGYTF. In DNA form, the CDR3 reads TGTGCCAGCTGCTTCGGACAGGGTGATGGCTACACCTTC.

This rearrangement joins TRBV28 to TRBJ2-1; D remains ambiguous. With 3 bases removed from V and 8 bases from J, the gap between germline ends came to 8 bases. The CDR3 is made up of 12 amino acids. Germline loops: CDR1 MDHEN, CDR2 SYDVKM. The CDR3 loop reads CASSFPPHEQFF. CDR3 nucleotides: TGTGCCAGCAGTTTCCCTCCCCATGAGCAGTTCTTC.

The CDR3 sequence: CASRTGGAYGYTF. As DNA, the CDR3 is TGTGCCAGCAGGACAGGGGGCGCCTATGGCTACACCTTC. The chain links TRBV28 to TRBJ1-2, with 10 bases aligning to TRBD1. Germline loops: CDR1 MDHEN, CDR2 SYDVKM. There are 13 residues in the CDR3. V trimming: 6 bases; J trimming: 4 bases; junction bases outside the gene matches: 2.

This sequence joins TRBV7-2 and TRBJ2-7; tentatively, D is TRBD2 (6 bases). Deletions cut 5 bases from V and 3 bases from J, with 17 bases between. The CDR3 contains 15 residues. Germline V gives CDR1 SGHTA, CDR2 FQGNSA. CDR3 nucleotide sequence: TGTGCCAGCAGCCCGGACGCGACTAGAATCTACGAGCAGTACTTC. It translates to CASSPDATRIYEQYF.

This chain joins TRBV5-6 and TRBJ2-3; tentatively, D is TRBD1 (6 bases). The CDR3 totals 14 residues. V was trimmed by 8 bases and J by 5 bases, leaving 18 bases between them. CDR1 is SGHDT, CDR2 YYEEEE, per germline. In DNA form, the CDR3 reads TGTGCCAGTACGTGGGGGCTTGGGGGAGATACGCAGTATTTT. Translating gives CASTWGLGGDTQYF.

The J gene is TRBJ1-2, the V gene TRBV9, with a possible D match to TRBD1 (5 bases). V lost 4 bases to trimming and J lost 1 base, with 8 bases between them. The germline CDR1 and CDR2 sequences are SGDLS and YYNGEE. This CDR3 is built from 13 residues. The CDR3, as DNA: TGTGCCAGCAGCTCTAGGGGTAACTATGGCTACACCTTC. This sequence encodes CASSSRGNYGYTF.

This chain connects TRBV7-3 to TRBJ2-5; 10 bases align to TRBD2. The V and J ends lost 5 bases and 1 base, in that order; junction bases with no gene match: 7. The length of the CDR3 is 16 residues. Per germline, CDR1 SGHTA and CDR2 FQGTGA. The CDR3 nucleotides are TGTGCCAGCAGCCCGGGACTAGCGCCCTTCCAAGAGACCCAGTACTTC. Translating it yields CASSPGLAPFQETQYF.

In DNA, the CDR3 is TGCGCCAGCAGCTGGGGGTGGGGAGGGCCTATTCTTTCCACAGATACGCAGTATTTT. Translation: CASSWGWGGPILSTDTQYF. The chain recombines TRBV5-1 with TRBJ2-3, with 7 bases identical to TRBD2. The CDR3 totals 19 residues. CDR1 and CDR2 (germline): SGHRS, YFSETQ. With 3 bases clipped from V and 2 bases from J, the junction kept 18 bases outside the gene matches.

In its sample, this clone was seen once. This sequence joins TRBV6-1 and TRBJ2-5, with TRBD2 matching 8 bases. Germline trimming cut 2 bases from V and 5 bases from J; bases unmatched to any gene: 16. Per the germline V gene, CDR1 is MNHNS and CDR2 is SASEGT. This CDR3 is 18 amino acids long. CDR3 coding DNA: TGTGCCAGCAGTGAAAAAACTTGGGGAAGTGCGGGGGGTGAGACCCAGTACTTC. It yields the protein CASSEKTWGSAGGETQYF.

This sequence joins TRBV7-2 and TRBJ1-1; D unclear. The germline V gene encodes CDR1 SGHTA and CDR2 FQGNSA. The CDR3 is 15 residues long. Trimming cost V 3 bases and J 0 bases, with 11 bases left between them. The CDR3: CASSFKSDLNTEAFF. CDR3 nucleotides: TGTGCCAGCAGCTTTAAAAGTGACTTGAACACTGAAGCTTTCTTT.

This clone has just a few counts. The CDR3 region is CASSYRGGYEQYF. In DNA, the CDR3 is TGCGCCAGCAGCTACAGAGGAGGCTACGAGCAGTACTTC. The chain carries TRBV4-1 and TRBJ2-7; TRBD2 is a possible D gene (5 bases). This CDR3 region has 13 residues. Germline V gene data show CDR1 as MGHRA and CDR2 as YSYEKL. Trimming left V 5 bases short and J 3 bases short, with 11 bases between.

The V gene is TRBV2, the J gene TRBJ1-2, with D unresolved. Germline V gene sequence: CDR1 SNHLY, CDR2 FYNNEI. V lost 6 bases to trimming and J lost 3 bases, with 17 bases between them. The CDR3 is 15 amino acids. The CDR3 protein is CASRLDPAGYYGYTF. CDR3 DNA: TGTGCCAGCAGGTTAGACCCGGCGGGGTACTATGGCTACACCTTC.

Details on this clone: A read error may produce the germline difference seen at one junction end. The chain employs TRBV13 and TRBJ2-3; 9 nucleotides agree with TRBD2. CDR1 PRHDT and CDR2 FYEKMQ come from the germline V gene (reference sequence). The CDR3 covers 16 residues. In DNA form, the CDR3 reads TGTGCCAGCAGCATAGGGGCTAGCGGGGTGGCAGATACGCAGTATTTT. Its protein product is CASSIGASGVADTQYF.

This rearrangement joins TRBV28 to TRBJ2-7; D ambiguous. The CDR3 is made up of 11 amino acids. CDR1 and CDR2 (germline): MDHEN, SYDVKM. V shed 6 bases and J shed 5 bases, with 8 bases lying between them. The chain's CDR3 is CASRFVDEQYF. CDR3 nucleotides: TGTGCCAGCAGATTCGTCGACGAGCAGTACTTC.

This clone has a handful of counts. J is TRBJ2-2 and V is TRBV9, with D possibly being TRBD1 (5 bases). The V gene's germline CDR1 is SGDLS and CDR2 YYNGEE. V was clipped by 0 bases and J by 6 bases, with 6 bases between them. This CDR3 is 13 amino acids long. The CDR3 loop is CASSVGQPGELFF. The CDR3 DNA follows: TGTGCCAGCAGCGTAGGACAGCCCGGGGAGCTGTTTTTT.

The table lists this clone with a count of one. CDR3 nucleotide sequence: TGTGCCAGCTTCTCGGGGAGCGGGGCCATCACAGATACGCAGTATTTT. Translation: CASFSGSGAITDTQYF. The chain has TRBV7-6 and TRBJ2-3; 7 bases map to TRBD2. CDR3 length: 16 residues. Unmatched junction bases numbered 13, after V lost 8 bases and J lost 2 bases. Germline lookup yields CDR1 SGHVS and CDR2 FNYEAQ.

This clone was seen a few times. The chain couples TRBV7-9 to TRBJ1-1, with 7 nucleotides matching TRBD1. This CDR3 spans 15 amino acids. The J segment lost 0 bases and the V segment lost 7 bases, leaving 8 bases of the junction unmatched. The germline gives CDR1 SEHNR, CDR2 FQNEAQ (reference sequence). The CDR3 DNA sequence: TGTGCCAGCACCCTAGAGGGACAGATGAACACTGAAGCTTTCTTT. Its translation: CASTLEGQMNTEAFF.

In its sample, this clone was seen a few times. The chain combines TRBV6-5 with TRBJ2-7; no definite D call. The V gene's germline CDR1 is MNHEY and CDR2 SVGAGI. There are 15 residues in the CDR3. Trimming left V 0 bases short and J 0 bases short, with 9 bases between. CDR3 protein: CASSYSTGGSYEQYF. The CDR3 coding sequence is TGTGCCAGCAGTTACTCAACTGGCGGCTCCTACGAGCAGTACTTC.